This T cell receptor beta chain was identified during a study of T-cell reconstitution after alpha-beta-depleted transplantation in children. Molecular barcoding with unique molecular identifiers was used for the TCRbeta library. MiXCR was run by TCRdb on the PCR reads, yielding one entry per CDR3 protein. The data hold around 71,000 distinct CDR3 sequences, with 6% to 8% observed a single time. From germline, CDR1 is SGHAT and CDR2 FQNNGV. This CDR3 comprises 13 residues. Trimming left V 5 bases short and J 6 bases short, with 11 bases between. The sequence derives from a human donor who donated a stem cell graft to a child with acute lymphoblastic leukemia. This rearrangement joins TRBV11-2 to TRBJ1-5, with D hard to call. The sequencing here drew on PBMCs from the stem cell graft donor, taken from the stem cell graft. CDR3: CASSQGYRQPQHF. In DNA form, the CDR3 reads TGTGCCAGCAGCCAAGGGTACCGTCAGCCCCAGCATTTT.